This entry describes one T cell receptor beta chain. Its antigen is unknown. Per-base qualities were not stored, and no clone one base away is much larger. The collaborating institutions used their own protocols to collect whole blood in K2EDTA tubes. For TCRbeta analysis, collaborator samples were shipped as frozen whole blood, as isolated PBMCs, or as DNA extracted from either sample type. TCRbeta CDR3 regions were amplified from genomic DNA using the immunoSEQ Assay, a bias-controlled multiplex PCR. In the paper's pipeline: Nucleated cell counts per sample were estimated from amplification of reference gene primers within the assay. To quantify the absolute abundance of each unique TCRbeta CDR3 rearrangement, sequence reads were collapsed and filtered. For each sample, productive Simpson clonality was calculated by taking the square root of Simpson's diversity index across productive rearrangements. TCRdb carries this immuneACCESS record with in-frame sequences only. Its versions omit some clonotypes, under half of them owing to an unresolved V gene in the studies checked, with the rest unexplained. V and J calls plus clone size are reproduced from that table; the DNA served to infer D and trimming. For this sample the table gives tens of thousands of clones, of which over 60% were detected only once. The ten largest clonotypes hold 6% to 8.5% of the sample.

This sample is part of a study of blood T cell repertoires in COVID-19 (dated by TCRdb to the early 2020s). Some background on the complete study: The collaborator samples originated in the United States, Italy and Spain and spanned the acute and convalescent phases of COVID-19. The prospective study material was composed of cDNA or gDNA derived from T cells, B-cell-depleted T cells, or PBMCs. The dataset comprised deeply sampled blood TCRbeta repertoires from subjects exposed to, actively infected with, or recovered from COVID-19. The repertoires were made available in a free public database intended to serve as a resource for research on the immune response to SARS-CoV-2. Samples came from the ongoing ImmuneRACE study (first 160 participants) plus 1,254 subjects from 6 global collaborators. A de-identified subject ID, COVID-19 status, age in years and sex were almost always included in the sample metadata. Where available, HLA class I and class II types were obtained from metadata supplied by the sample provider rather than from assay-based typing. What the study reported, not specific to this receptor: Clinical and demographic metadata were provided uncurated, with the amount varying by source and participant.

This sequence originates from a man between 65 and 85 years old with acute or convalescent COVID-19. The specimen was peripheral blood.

The CDR3 reads as follows: CASSSGDATGELFF. The bases read TGTGCCAGCAGCTCCGGGGATGCCACCGGGGAGCTGTTTTTT. The sequence joins TRBV11-3 to TRBJ2-2, and the D gene may be TRBD2, 5 bases matching. The germline V gene provides CDR1 SGHNT and CDR2 YENEEA. The germline ends are 10 bases apart after V is trimmed by 4 bases and J by 4 bases. Reading from cysteine to phenylalanine, the CDR3 counts 14 amino acids. CDR3 DNA only is kept here, 42 bases in frame from base 1.